This T cell receptor (beta chain) is drawn from a study of blood T cell repertoires in COVID-19. On the study more broadly: PBMCs, B-cell-depleted T cells, or T cells were the source of the cDNA or gDNA that made up the material.

The participants were between roughly 18 and 100 years old and came from 24 US areas. Categorization into cohorts depended on clinical history that participants reported. Authors' methods: Amplification of reference gene primers provided the estimated nucleated cell counts. Libraries were prepared by immunoSEQ multiplex PCR; TCRdb keeps only in-frame clonotypes and omits some of them. That table is the source of V, J and clone size, and D and trimming were worked out from the DNA. Found here are approximately 250,000 clones, over 75% of them singletons; the top ten hold 8.5% to 9.5%. The sequencing input was PBMCs or T cells enriched from blood (not recorded which). This TCR came from a woman in her fifties or sixties with acute COVID-19.

The DNA for the CDR3 is TGTGCCAGCAGCTCCGACGCGGGACAGGGGATGGCCAAAAACATTCAGTACTTC. Translated, it gives CASSSDAGQGMAKNIQYF. The chain uses TRBV7-2 and TRBJ2-4; TRBD1 matches 10 bases. The CDR3 runs 18 residues. V lost 4 bases to trimming and J lost 1 base; unmatched junction nucleotides: 10. Germline loops: CDR1 SGHTA, CDR2 FQGNSA.